The T cell receptor beta chain under discussion was sequenced for a study of blood T cell repertoires in COVID-19. Per the germline V gene, CDR1 is MNHEY and CDR2 is SVGEGT. This CDR3 comprises 14 residues. V lost 5 bases and J lost 6, with 14 bases in between. Here immunoSEQ multiplex PCR was the method, and the copy in TCRdb shows in-frame clones only, minus some. The sample yields almost 250,000 clones, around 88% seen once. The chain combines TRBV6-2 or TRBV6-3 with TRBJ2-1, with D perhaps matching TRBD2 (6 bases). The receptor was derived from a woman in her 30s who had recovered from COVID-19. Material: PBMCs or T cells enriched from blood (not recorded which). CDR3 residues: CASSGVRSGNEQFF. As DNA, the CDR3 is TGTGCCAGCAGTGGCGTTCGTAGCGGCAATGAGCAGTTCTTC.